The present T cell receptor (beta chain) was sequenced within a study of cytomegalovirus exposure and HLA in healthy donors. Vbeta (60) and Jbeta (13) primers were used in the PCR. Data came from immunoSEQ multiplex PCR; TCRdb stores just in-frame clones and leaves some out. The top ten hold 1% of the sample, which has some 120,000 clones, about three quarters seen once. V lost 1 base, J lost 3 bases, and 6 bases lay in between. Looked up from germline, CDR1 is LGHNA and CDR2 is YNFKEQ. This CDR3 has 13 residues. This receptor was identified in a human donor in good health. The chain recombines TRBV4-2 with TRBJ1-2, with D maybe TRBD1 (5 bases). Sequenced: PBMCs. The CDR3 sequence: CASSQGGDYGYTF. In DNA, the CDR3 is TGTGCCAGCAGCCAAGGGGGGGACTATGGCTACACCTTC.